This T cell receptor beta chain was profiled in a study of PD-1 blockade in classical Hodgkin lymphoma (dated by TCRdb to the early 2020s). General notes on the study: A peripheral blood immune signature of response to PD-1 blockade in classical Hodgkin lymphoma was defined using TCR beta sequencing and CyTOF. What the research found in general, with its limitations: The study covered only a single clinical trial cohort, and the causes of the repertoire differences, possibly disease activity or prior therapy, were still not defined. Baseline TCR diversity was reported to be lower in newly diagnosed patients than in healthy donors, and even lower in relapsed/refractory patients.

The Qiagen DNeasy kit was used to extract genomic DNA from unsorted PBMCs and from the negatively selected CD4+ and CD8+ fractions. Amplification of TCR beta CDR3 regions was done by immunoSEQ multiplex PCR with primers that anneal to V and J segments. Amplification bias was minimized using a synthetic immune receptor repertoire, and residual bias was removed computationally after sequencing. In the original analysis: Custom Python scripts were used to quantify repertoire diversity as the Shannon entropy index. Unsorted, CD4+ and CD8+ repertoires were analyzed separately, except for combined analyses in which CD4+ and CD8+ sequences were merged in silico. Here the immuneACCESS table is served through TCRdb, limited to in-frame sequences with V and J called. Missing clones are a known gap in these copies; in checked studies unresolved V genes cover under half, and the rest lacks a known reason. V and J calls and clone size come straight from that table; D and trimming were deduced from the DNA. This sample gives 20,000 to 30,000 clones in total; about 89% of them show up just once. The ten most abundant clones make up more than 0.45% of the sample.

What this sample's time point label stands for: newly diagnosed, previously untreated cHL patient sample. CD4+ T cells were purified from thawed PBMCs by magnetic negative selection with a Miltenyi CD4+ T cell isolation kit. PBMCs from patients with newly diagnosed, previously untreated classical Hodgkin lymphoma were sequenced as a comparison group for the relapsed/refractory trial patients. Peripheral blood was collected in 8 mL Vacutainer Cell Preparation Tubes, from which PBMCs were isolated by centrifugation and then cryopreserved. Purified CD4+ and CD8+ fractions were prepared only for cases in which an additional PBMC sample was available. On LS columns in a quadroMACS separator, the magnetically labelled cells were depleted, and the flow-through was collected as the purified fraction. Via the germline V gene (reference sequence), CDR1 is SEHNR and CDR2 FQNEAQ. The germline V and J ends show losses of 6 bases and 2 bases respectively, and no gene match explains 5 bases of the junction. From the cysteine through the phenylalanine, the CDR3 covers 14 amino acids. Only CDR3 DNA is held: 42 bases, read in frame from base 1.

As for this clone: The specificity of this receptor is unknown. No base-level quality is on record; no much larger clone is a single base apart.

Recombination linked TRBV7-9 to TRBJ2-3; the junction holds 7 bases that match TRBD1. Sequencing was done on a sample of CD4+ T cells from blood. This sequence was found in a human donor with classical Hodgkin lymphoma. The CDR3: CASRQGIVTDTQYF. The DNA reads TGTGCCAGCAGACAGGGGATTGTCACAGATACGCAGTATTTT. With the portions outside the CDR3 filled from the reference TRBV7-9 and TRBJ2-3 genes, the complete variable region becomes DTGVSQNPRHKITKRGQNVTFRCDPISEHNRLYWYRQTLGQGPEFLTYFQNEAQLEKSRLLSDRFSAERPKGSFSTLEIQRTEQGDSAMYLCASRQGIVTDTQYFGPGTRLTVL.